Here is one T cell receptor beta chain with its context. Its specificity is not known. Repertoires were generated with immunoSEQ multiplex PCR, while TCRdb's copy carries only in-frame clones and drops some. The sample contains approximately 480,000 clones, around nine tenths of which appear only once. The data were taken from a study of Ad26.COV2.S vaccination and SARS-CoV-2 variants. Study results and caveats: Vaccinees showed greater spike-specific TCR breadth than placebo recipients. There was reportedly substantial breadth in spike-specific CD8+ and CD4+ T cell responses after vaccination.

Germline values: CDR1 MNHEY, CDR2 SVGEGT. J was trimmed by 4 bases and V by 6 bases; bases with no gene match: 8. CDR3 size: 15 residues. The treatment here: some 20 received Ad26.COV2.S at low or high dose, single or two shots; several received placebo; per-sample allocation not given. Collection of samples fell on day 63 after the first vaccine or placebo injection. Within Boston, the person who donated was an adult of 18-55 years. An Ad26 vector that expressed Wuhan-strain SARS-CoV-2 spike constituted the vaccine. The chain recombines TRBV6-2 or TRBV6-3 with TRBJ1-3; 8 bases line up with TRBD1. This clonotype originated in a person aged 18-60 years who received the Ad26.COV2.S COVID-19 vaccine or a placebo. Sequenced material: peripheral blood, taken in a trial of Ad26.COV2.S vaccine versus placebo. DNA for the CDR3: TGTGCCAGCAGCCGCGACAGGGGAGCCGGAAACACCATATATTTT. Amino acid sequence: CASSRDRGAGNTIYF.